These 7 T cell receptor beta chains were all obtained from the same sample, sequenced in a study of radiotherapy plus CTLA-4 blockade in lung cancer. Generated by immunoSEQ multiplex PCR, the TCRdb table keeps only in-frame clones and is missing some. The sample has 12,000 to 15,000 clones; around 67% are singletons. Source: peripheral blood, taken from a patient treated with radiotherapy plus ipilimumab. The receptors derive from a human donor with non-small cell lung cancer whose response to radiotherapy plus ipilimumab could not be evaluated.

This chain joins TRBV19 and TRBJ1-1; tentative D call: TRBD1 (6 bases). Deletions cut 7 bases from V and 11 bases from J, with 20 bases between. There are 13 residues in the CDR3. The germline V gene encodes CDR1 LNHDA and CDR2 SQIVND (reference sequence). The CDR3 DNA sequence: TGTGCCAGTATCCCCCGGGACAAAAGAGCCGCTTTCTTT. It specifies CASIPRDKRAAFF. Variable domain in full (rest from reference TRBV19 and TRBJ1-1): DGGITQSPKYLFRKEGQNVTLSCEQNLNHDAMYWYRQDPGQGLRLIYYSQIVNDFQKGDIAEGYSVSREKKESFPLTVTSAQKNPTAFYLCASIPRDKRAAFFGQGTRLTVV.

The rearrangement links TRBV6-5 to TRBJ2-5, with D maybe TRBD2 (7 bases). The ends were cut back, 8 bases at V and 5 bases at J, with 18 bases in the middle. Germline-derived CDR1 and CDR2 are MNHEY and SVGAGI. The CDR3 runs 14 residues. The CDR3, as DNA: TGTGCCAGCCGCGACCGGGGGGCAACGGAGACCCAGTACTTC. Encoded protein: CASRDRGATETQYF.

The CDR3, as DNA: TGTGCCAGTAGTATAGCAGTCGGGACACCCTCAGAGACCCAGTACTTC. This codes for CASSIAVGTPSETQYF. V is TRBV19 and J is TRBJ2-5; maybe TRBD1 (6 bases). Germline-derived CDR1 and CDR2 are LNHDA and SQIVND (reference sequence). This CDR3 region has 16 residues. Deletions cut 1 base from V and 4 bases from J, with 16 bases between.

The chain has TRBV7-2 and TRBJ2-3, with TRBD2 matching over 10 bases. CDR3 size: 17 residues. Germline CDR1 and CDR2: SGHTA and FQGNSA. With V trimmed by 3 bases and J by 6 bases, 12 bases remained unmatched. CDR3 in amino acids: CASSLTSGGAGLDTQYF. For the CDR3, the DNA is TGTGCCAGCAGCTTGACGAGCGGGGGGGCAGGGTTGGATACGCAGTATTTT.

This chain links TRBV7-2 with TRBJ1-1; 9 nucleotides match TRBD1. Unmatched junction bases numbered 11, after V lost 4 bases and J lost 11 bases. This CDR3 comprises 14 residues. Germline V gene sequence: CDR1 SGHTA, CDR2 FQGNSA. In DNA form, the CDR3 reads TGTGCCAGCAGCTCCCCCGGGACAGGGTACGGGGCTTTCTTT. It codes for CASSSPGTGYGAFF.

This chain joins TRBV19 and TRBJ1-2; tentative D call: TRBD1 (6 bases). The V end was cut by 6 bases, the J end by 4 bases, with 24 bases between. Germline V gene data show CDR1 as LNHDA and CDR2 as SQIVND (reference sequence). This CDR3 is 17 amino acids long. CDR3 region: CASSSRTLGAGVYGYTF. The CDR3 DNA sequence: TGTGCCAGTAGCAGCCGAACACTGGGGGCAGGGGTCTATGGCTACACCTTC. The full variable domain, completed using reference TRBV19 and TRBJ1-2, is DGGITQSPKYLFRKEGQNVTLSCEQNLNHDAMYWYRQDPGQGLRLIYYSQIVNDFQKGDIAEGYSVSREKKESFPLTVTSAQKNPTAFYLCASSSRTLGAGVYGYTFGSGTRLTVV.

The chain links TRBV10-2 to TRBJ1-1, with D possibly being TRBD1 (6 bases). V lost 3 bases to trimming and J lost 2 bases, with 19 bases between them. This CDR3 is 17 amino acids long. Germline V gives CDR1 WSHSY, CDR2 SAAADI. CDR3 nucleotides: TGCGCCAGCAGTGATATCACAGGGTTATGGACCAACACTGAAGCTTTCTTT. Protein: CASSDITGLWTNTEAFF.